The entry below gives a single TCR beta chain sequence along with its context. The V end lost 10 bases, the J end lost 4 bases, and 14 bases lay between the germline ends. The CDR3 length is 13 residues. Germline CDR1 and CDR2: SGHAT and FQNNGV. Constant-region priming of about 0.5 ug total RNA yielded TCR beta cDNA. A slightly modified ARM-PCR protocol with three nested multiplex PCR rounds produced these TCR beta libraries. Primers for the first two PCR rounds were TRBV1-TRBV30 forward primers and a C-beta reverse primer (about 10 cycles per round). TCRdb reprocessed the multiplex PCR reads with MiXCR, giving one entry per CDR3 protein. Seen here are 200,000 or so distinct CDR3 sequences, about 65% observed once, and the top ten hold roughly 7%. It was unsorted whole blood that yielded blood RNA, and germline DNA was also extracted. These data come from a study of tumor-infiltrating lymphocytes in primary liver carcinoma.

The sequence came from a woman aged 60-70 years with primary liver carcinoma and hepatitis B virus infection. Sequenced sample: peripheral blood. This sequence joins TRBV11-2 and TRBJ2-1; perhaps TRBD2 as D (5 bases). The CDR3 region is CATSLRQYNEQFF. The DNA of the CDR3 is TGTGCCACTAGCTTAAGGCAGTACAATGAGCAGTTCTTC. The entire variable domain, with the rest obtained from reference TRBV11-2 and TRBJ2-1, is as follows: EAGVAQSPRYKIIEKRQSVAFWCNPISGHATLYWYQQILGQGPKLLIQFQNNGVVDDSQLPKDRFSAERLKGVDSTLKIQPAKLEDSAVYLCATSLRQYNEQFFGPGTRLTVL.